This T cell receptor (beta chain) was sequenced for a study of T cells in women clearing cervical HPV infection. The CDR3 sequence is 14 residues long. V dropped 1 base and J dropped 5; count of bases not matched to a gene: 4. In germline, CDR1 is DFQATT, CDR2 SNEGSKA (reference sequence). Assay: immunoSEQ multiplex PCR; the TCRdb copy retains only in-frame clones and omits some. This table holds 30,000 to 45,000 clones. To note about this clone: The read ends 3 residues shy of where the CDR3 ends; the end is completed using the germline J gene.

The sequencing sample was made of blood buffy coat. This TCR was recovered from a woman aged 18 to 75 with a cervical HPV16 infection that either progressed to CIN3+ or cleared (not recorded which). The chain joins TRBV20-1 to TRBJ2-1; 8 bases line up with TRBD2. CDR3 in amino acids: CSARVSGRNNEQFF. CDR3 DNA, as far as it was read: TGCAGTGCTAGAGTGAGCGGGAGAAACAATGAG.